This T cell receptor beta chain was profiled in a study of cytomegalovirus exposure and HLA in healthy donors (dated by TCRdb to 2015 to 2018). For the study in its entirety: In an earlier analysis of 550 to 750 of the donors, about 260 Gb of sequence data and approximately 100 million unique TCR beta sequences from roughly 190 million T cells were reported. An early release that covered about 600 HLA-typed donors contained approximately 300 gigabases of sequencing data and around 85 million unique TCR sequences. Of the roughly 400 genotyped donors, 75% to 85% were placed in the genetic ancestry cluster associated with self-reported Caucasian donors. The study aimed to test whether cataloging public T cell receptors could reveal signatures of past pathogen exposure. The study used immunosequencing to profile the T cell repertoires of some 600 subjects and linked those repertoires to cytomegalovirus serostatus. A separate validation cohort of 90 to 150 different subjects was used in addition to the roughly 620-subject first cohort. High-throughput TCR immunosequencing, statistical association of individual TCRs with disease status, and machine learning were combined to predict cytomegalovirus infection status. A later analysis re-examined previously published TCR beta repertoires from about 670 donors and added high-resolution HLA genotyping to investigate patterns of TCR occurrence. The later analysis used no new phenotypic data to find candidate immune exposures, relying instead on TCR beta sequences and their occurrence across donors. An earlier analysis of some 500 of the donors applied high-throughput TCR beta sequencing to assess whether each TCR beta V gene segment acted as functional or pseudogenic. Alongside the repertoire data, information on donor age, sex, ethnicity and CMV serostatus was compiled. Genome-wide SNP genotypes for about 65% of the roughly 670 donors were used in a later genetic analysis, which treated that subset as a discovery cohort. All discovery cohort repertoires had been generated on a single sequencing platform. HLA typing included class I and class II loci at four-digit resolution. The number of typed donors differed by locus: roughly 629-640 for A, B, C, DRB1 and DQB1; 522 for DQA1; 606 for DPA1; and 450 to 480 for DPB1. A handful of DR-DQ haplotypes were handled as single units for association and clustering because linkage in the cohort was strong. Among around 400 genotyped donors of the cohort, an average of approximately 230,000 unique TCR beta nucleotide sequences were sequenced per donor, roughly 18% of them non-productive.

Comment on this clone: Its binding antigen is unknown. No qualities accompany the bases; no much larger clone lies one base away.

The CDR3 runs 12 amino acids, cysteine and phenylalanine included. The only DNA kept is the CDR3, 36 bases in frame from the first base. The CDR1 and CDR2 encoded by the germline V gene are KGHSH and LQKENI. V was cut back by 3 bases and J by 10 bases, leaving a gap of 12 bases between them. The cohort comprised around 700 healthy bone marrow donors. All cohort members were sampled while nominally healthy, although unrecorded immune exposures were likely present. The donor was CMV seronegative and belonged to the group of more than 300 seronegative cohort members. A peripheral blood sample was collected from each donor, and TCR beta sequencing was performed on peripheral blood mononuclear cells. The Qiagen DNeasy Blood Extraction Kit was used to extract genomic DNA from the blood cell samples. The library was produced with the immunoSEQ multiplex PCR assay. A mixture of 60 forward primers for TCR Vbeta segments and 13 reverse primers for TCR Jbeta segments was used in the multiplex PCR. A multiplex PCR assay on genomic DNA amplified the CDR3 region of rearranged TCR beta genes. On the Illumina HiSeq System, the amplified TCR beta libraries were sequenced as 87-base-pair reads. For the original study's pipeline: In a later analysis, 77 million or so unique TCR beta chains were counted across the 690 or so repertoires, and roughly 9.9 million of these chains were shared by at least two donors. Raw reads were error-corrected and collapsed into unique sequences by a nearest-neighbor algorithm in which closely related sequences were merged to remove PCR and sequencing errors. Alignment of CDR3 sequences to IMGT reference sequences was used to assign V, D and J gene segments. For a sequence to be retained, at least a six-nucleotide match to both a V gene segment and a J gene segment was required. A rearrangement was called productive if the CDR3 had no stop codons and remained in frame with V and J, and every other rearrangement was called non-productive. Following IMGT convention, CDR3 was defined as the stretch from the second conserved V-encoded cysteine to the conserved J-encoded phenylalanine. In an earlier analysis of roughly 610 of the donors, sequences lacking an unambiguous match to a single V gene segment were excluded. In an earlier analysis of roughly 500 of the donors, V segments were called functional above 56.7% productive rearrangements and were called segregating when the between-donor standard deviation exceeded 5%. To diagnose cytomegalovirus status from the catalog of TCR beta chain sequences, a statistical classification framework was built. In a later analysis, TCR nucleotide sequences were compared against IMGT/GENE-DB human TR gene sequences so that V and J genes could be assigned. The TCRdist pipeline was used in a later analysis to assign CDR3 sequences and most-parsimonious VDJ recombination scenarios. In a later analysis, every TCR beta chain was defined by the combination of its CDR3 amino acid sequence and its V-gene family, and reads without a unique V-gene family were dropped. In a later analysis, 500 to 700 highly shared, low-generation-probability nucleotide sequences were removed to address suspected cross-contamination and a sequencing artifact. A later analysis calculated a clonal expansion index for each public chain from normalized within-repertoire ranks of inferred template counts. In a later analysis, generation probabilities were computed using a VDJ recombination model fitted to out-of-frame rearrangements, and the results were checked against IGoR. In a later analysis, TCR-TCR, TCR-HLA and TCR-CMV co-occurrence was scored with hypergeometric tests, and a repertoire-size bias correction was applied to TCR pairs. In a later analysis, false discovery rates were estimated by permuting HLA or CMV assignments 20 times. A later analysis grouped co-occurring TCRs with DBSCAN, adding TCRdist sequence similarity when clustering within HLA-allele-positive subsets. Repertoires with fewer than 30,000 or more than 120,000 public chains were left out of co-occurrence clustering, as were about five repertoires with anomalous nucleotide sharing. TCRdb obtained this table from immuneACCESS and retained in-frame rearrangements with V and J assigned. These tables miss some clones; where compared with another copy, unresolved V genes account for less than half of the shortfall, and the remainder is unexplained. V and J calls and clone size are those listed in that table; D and trimming were worked out from the DNA. For this sample the table gives some 150,000 clones, of which around 82% were detected only once. Approximately 1.6% of the sample belongs to the ten largest clones.

The paper's findings and limits, for the study overall: Broadly in line with IMGT annotations, most TCR beta V segments showed up in productive rearrangements about 90% or about 30% of the time in an earlier analysis of several hundred of the donors. A later analysis associated about 17,000 TCR beta sequences with specific HLA alleles at a false discovery rate of 0.05. The sequencing pipeline was judged likely to have produced a cluster of highly shared sequence variants as a technical artifact. Strong co-occurrence of HLA alleles, especially DR and DQ, made assigning TCR associations to individual alleles difficult. Presence/absence analyses assumed roughly uniform sequencing depth across donors, an assumption that may not hold. In a later genetic analysis, fewer N-insertions in productive TCRs were reported among donors in an Asian-associated ancestry cluster than the roughly 700-donor mean. Only TCR beta chains were sequenced in this cohort, and the absence of alpha or paired-chain data limited detectable features. The study listed 164 TCR beta chains as associated with cytomegalovirus. Some IMGT-functional V segments, including TRBV6-2 and TRBV6-3, could not be distinguished by the 87-base-pair reads and were therefore excluded. According to a later analysis, most CMV-associated TCR beta chains appeared to be HLA-restricted, and the HLA associations seemed to be driven largely by CMV exposure. Correlated functional status among segregating V segments might reflect linkage disequilibrium, but an unknown experimental factor could not be ruled out. An association between a missense DCLRE1C variant and V-gene and J-gene trimming of TCR beta chains was found in a later genetic analysis and replicated in an independent cohort. A later analysis found that HLA-associated TCR beta chains were more clonally expanded and had lower generation probabilities than equally common non-associated chains. In a later analysis, TCR association rates were found to vary across HLA loci, with the most associated TCRs seen for DRB1 alleles and the fewest for HLA-C alleles. For the cohort, immune exposure information was limited to CMV serostatus. Because some donors lacked HLA typing at each locus, the association tests relied only on the typed subset. According to a later analysis, parvovirus B19, influenza, CMV and Epstein-Barr virus appeared linked to several top co-occurrence clusters. While some public TCRs were present in many individuals, most TCR sequences turned up only very rarely across donors. According to the authors, the approach could potentially be generalized to other disease states and immunological phenotypes. A further reported finding was that TCR beta sequences accurately predicted the HLA-A and HLA-B alleles for most subjects in the first cohort. The earlier analysis of 587 of the donors excluded about 16 rarely observed V segments, including chromosome 9 orphons, because counts were too low. In vitro tests confirmed that a few of the cytomegalovirus-associated TCR beta chains recognize cytomegalovirus antigens. The classifier was reported to diagnose cytomegalovirus status with high specificity and sensitivity in both the original cohort and the validation cohort.

The V and J segments used are TRBV18 and TRBJ1-1, with no reliable assignment of the D segment. The source is a male donor in good health and CMV-seronegative. What was sequenced was PBMCs. The CDR3 is CASSPSSERAFF. The DNA sequence is TGTGCCAGCTCACCGTCTTCCGAGAGAGCTTTCTTT.